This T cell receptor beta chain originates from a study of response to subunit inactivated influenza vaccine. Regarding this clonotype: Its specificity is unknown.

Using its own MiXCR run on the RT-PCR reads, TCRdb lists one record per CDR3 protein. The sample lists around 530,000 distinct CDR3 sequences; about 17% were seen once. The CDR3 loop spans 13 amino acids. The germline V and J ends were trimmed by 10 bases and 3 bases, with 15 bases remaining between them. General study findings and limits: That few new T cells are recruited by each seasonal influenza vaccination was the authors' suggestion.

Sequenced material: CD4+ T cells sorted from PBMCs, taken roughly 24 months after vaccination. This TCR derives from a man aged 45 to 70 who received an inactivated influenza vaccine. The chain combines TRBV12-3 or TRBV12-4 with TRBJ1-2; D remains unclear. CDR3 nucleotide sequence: TGTGCCATCCGACGTTGGGGTGACTATGGCTACACCTTC. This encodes CAIRRWGDYGYTF.